Following are 31 T cell receptor beta chains from one sample sequenced in a study of shared clonotypes between healthy human individuals. Produced via immunoSEQ multiplex PCR; TCRdb's table is partial and in-frame only. The table shows some 2.1 million clones, with roughly 94% occurring only once. Sequenced sample: naive CD4+ T cells sorted from blood. The sample's subset: CD45RA+ positively selected. These receptors came from a man aged 18 to 30 in good health.

This clone occurred many times. Germline and junction disagree at one end, which may indicate a read error. Additional DNA sequences in this sample encode the identical CDR3. J is TRBJ2-5 and V is TRBV7-7; 12 positions agree with TRBD2. Looked up from germline, CDR1 is SSHAT and CDR2 is FNYEAQ (reference sequence). This CDR3 is built from 17 residues. CDR3 nucleotide sequence: TGTGCTAGCAGCTTAGCGCTAGCGGGAGGGCCCCAAGAGACCCAGTACTTC. Protein sequence: CASSLALAGGPQETQYF.

This clone was seen just once. Distinct nucleotide sequences in the sample also encode this CDR3. The J gene is TRBJ1-6, the V gene TRBV7-9, with 7 bases aligning to TRBD1. CDR1 and CDR2 (germline): SEHNR, FQNEAQ (reference sequence). This CDR3 has 13 amino acids. Trimming cost V 5 bases and J 7 bases; bases outside gene matches: 2. The CDR3 DNA reads as TGTGCCAGCAGCCGGGACAGCAATTCACCCCTCCACTTT. It is translated as CASSRDSNSPLHF.

The chain combines TRBV5-1 with TRBJ2-1; maybe TRBD2 (6 bases). Germline lookup yields CDR1 SGHRS and CDR2 YFSETQ. This CDR3 region has 14 residues. V lost 4 bases, J lost 7 bases, and 15 bases lay in between. CDR3 DNA: TGCGCCAGCAGCGCGGGACTCGCTAGAAATGAGCAGTTCTTC. Residues: CASSAGLARNEQFF.

The V and J genes are TRBV10-3 and TRBJ1-3; unclear D gene. Trimming stripped 8 bases from V and 2 bases from J, with 4 bases between. The germline V gene has CDR1 ENHRY and CDR2 SYGVKD. There are 11 residues in the CDR3. The CDR3 bases are TGTGCCATCGGGACTGGAAACACCATATATTTT. Protein: CAIGTGNTIYF.

The chain carries TRBV10-3 and TRBJ2-7, with D perhaps being TRBD1 or TRBD2 (5 bases each). V was cut by 7 bases and J by 4 bases, with 17 bases left in between. Germline lookup yields CDR1 ENHRY and CDR2 SYGVKD. The length of the CDR3 is 14 residues. CDR3 region: CAITRDGPSYEQYF. The CDR3 nucleotides read TGTGCCATCACCCGGGACGGCCCCTCGTACGAGCAGTACTTC.

CDR3 in DNA: TGTGCCAGCAGCCACAATGAGCAGTTCTTC. Amino acid sequence: CASSHNEQFF. The chain has TRBV11-2 and TRBJ2-1; D is unclear. The V gene's germline CDR1 is SGHAT and CDR2 FQNNGV. V was cut by 5 bases and J by 5 bases, with 1 base left in between. CDR3 length: 10 residues. Using reference TRBV11-2 and TRBJ2-1 for the parts outside the CDR3, the full variable domain is EAGVAQSPRYKIIEKRQSVAFWCNPISGHATLYWYQQILGQGPKLLIQFQNNGVVDDSQLPKDRFSAERLKGVDSTLKIQPAKLEDSAVYLCASSHNEQFFGPGTRLTVL.

This clone was detected once. The gene calls are TRBV10-1 and TRBJ2-1, with 12 bases matching TRBD2. The CDR3 has 17 residues. V shed 0 bases, J shed 8 bases, and the junction held 8 bases outside the gene matches. The V gene's germline CDR1 is WNHNN and CDR2 SYGVQD (reference sequence). The CDR3, as DNA: TGCGCCAGCAGTGAGTCTTTTGAGACTAGCGGGAGACATGAGCAGTTCTTC. Its protein product is CASSESFETSGRHEQFF.

The V call is TRBV28, the J call TRBJ1-1, with D unclear. Looked up from germline, CDR1 is MDHEN and CDR2 is SYDVKM. With 1 base removed from V and 3 bases from J, the gap between germline ends came to 15 bases. CDR3 length equals 16 residues. CDR3 region: CASSLYGALGDTEAFF. In nucleotides, the CDR3 is TGTGCCAGCAGTTTATATGGAGCCTTGGGAGACACTGAAGCTTTCTTT.

The chain has TRBV10-1 and TRBJ2-7; possibly TRBD1 for D (5 bases). Trimming pared 0 bases from V and 3 bases from J, leaving 12 bases between. The CDR3 spans 15 residues. From germline, CDR1 is WNHNN and CDR2 SYGVQD (reference sequence). The CDR3 is CASSESGASYYEQYF. For the CDR3, the DNA is TGCGCCAGCAGTGAGTCTGGGGCTTCTTACTACGAGCAGTACTTC.

The CDR3 sequence: CASSEGLDGTYEQYF. CDR3 DNA sequence: TGTGCCAGCAGTGAAGGTCTGGACGGGACCTACGAGCAGTACTTC. The chain uses TRBV2 and TRBJ2-7; weak D call: TRBD2 (5 bases). This CDR3 region has 15 residues. Germline values: CDR1 SNHLY, CDR2 FYNNEI. Trimming shortened V by 1 base and J by 2 bases, and 12 bases separated the two germline ends.

The chain recombines TRBV6-5 with TRBJ2-7; D is possibly TRBD1 or TRBD2 (5 bases each). Germline V gene lookup returns CDR1 MNHEY and CDR2 SVGAGI. Trimming stripped 5 bases from V and 3 bases from J, with 17 bases between. The CDR3 runs to 15 residues. The CDR3 DNA is TGTGCCAGCAGTCGGGGCTCACGGGACCGCTACGAGCAGTACTTC. This codes for CASSRGSRDRYEQYF.

The chain employs TRBV10-3 and TRBJ1-4; D is unresolved. The V gene's germline CDR1 is ENHRY and CDR2 SYGVKD. Trimming took off 0 bases at V and 0 bases at J, with 8 bases between the two ends. The CDR3 contains 16 residues. The CDR3 protein is CAISESHYATNEKLFF. Here the CDR3 DNA reads TGTGCCATCAGTGAGTCCCACTACGCAACTAATGAAAAACTGTTTTTT.

The chain links TRBV2 to TRBJ1-2; 12 bases are shared with TRBD1. V was clipped by 4 bases and J by 8 bases; unmatched bases: 8. CDR1 SNHLY and CDR2 FYNNEI come from the germline V gene. This CDR3 has 15 residues. CDR3 in amino acids: CASSGPGQGADGYTF. Written as DNA, the CDR3 is TGTGCCAGCAGTGGTCCGGGACAGGGGGCTGACGGCTACACCTTC.

The V and J genes are TRBV6-1 and TRBJ1-5; D unclear. Deletions cut 0 bases from V and 6 bases from J, with 6 bases between. The CDR3 consists of 13 residues. Per germline, CDR1 MNHNS and CDR2 SASEGT. CDR3 DNA: TGTGCCAGCAGTGAAGCGTGGGGTCAGCCCCAGCATTTT. Its translation is CASSEAWGQPQHF.

The chain joins TRBV7-9 to TRBJ2-1; tentative D call: TRBD2 (5 bases). The CDR3 length is 15 residues. The V end lost 1 base, the J end lost 0 bases, and 7 bases lay between the germline ends. Germline CDR1 and CDR2: SEHNR and FQNEAQ (reference sequence). For the CDR3, the DNA is TGTGCCAGCAGCTTAGATGGACTCTCCTACAATGAGCAGTTCTTC. This translates into CASSLDGLSYNEQFF.

The chain joins TRBV5-4 to TRBJ1-1; perhaps TRBD1 as D (5 bases). V was trimmed by 3 bases and J by 1 base, leaving 10 bases between them. The CDR3 spans 14 residues. Germline loops: CDR1 SGHNT, CDR2 YYREEE (reference sequence). CDR3 bases: TGTGCCAGCAGCTCCAGGGCGTGGAACACTGAAGCTTTCTTT. Translating gives CASSSRAWNTEAFF.

The genes are TRBV10-3 and TRBJ2-7; D is possibly TRBD2 (5 bases). The germline V and J ends were trimmed by 6 bases and 4 bases, with 13 bases remaining between them. The CDR3 runs to 13 residues. CDR1 ENHRY and CDR2 SYGVKD come from the germline V gene. The CDR3 nucleotides read TGTGCCATCAGCCTTGGACGGGATTACGAGCAGTACTTC. Protein sequence: CAISLGRDYEQYF.

The chain is built from TRBV5-1 and TRBJ2-4, with D tentatively TRBD1 (5 bases). The CDR3 has 16 amino acids. V lost 0 bases and J 0 bases, leaving 10 bases between the germline ends. From germline, CDR1 is SGHRS and CDR2 YFSETQ. CDR3 sequence (DNA): TGCGCCAGCAGCTTGGAGGACATTCTAGCCAAAAACATTCAGTACTTC. Its protein product is CASSLEDILAKNIQYF.

In regard to this clone: Other nucleotide sequences in the sample specify the same CDR3. The genes are TRBV4-2 and TRBJ1-1; tentatively, D is TRBD1 (5 bases). The germline V gene encodes CDR1 LGHNA and CDR2 YNFKEQ. Trimming took off 0 bases at V and 0 bases at J, with 5 bases between the two ends. The CDR3 has 14 amino acids. CDR3 amino acids: CASSQEGLNTEAFF. The CDR3 coding sequence is TGTGCCAGCAGCCAAGAGGGGCTGAACACTGAAGCTTTCTTT.

This rearrangement joins TRBV6-5 to TRBJ2-7; 7 bases are a match to TRBD2. Germline V gives CDR1 MNHEY, CDR2 SVGAGI. After removal of 4 bases from V and 0 bases from J, the junction contained 3 bases not matched to a gene. The CDR3 runs 14 residues. CDR3 DNA sequence: TGTGCCAGCAGTTCCCGGACTAGCTCCTACGAGCAGTACTTC. Amino acid sequence: CASSSRTSSYEQYF.

The CDR3 DNA is TGTGCCAGCAGCCACGATCCCGTAGCGGGGGGCCCGGGCGGTACGCAGTATTTT. Its translation: CASSHDPVAGGPGGTQYF. The rearrangement uses TRBV9 and TRBJ2-3, with TRBD2 matching over 10 bases. Germline loops: CDR1 SGDLS, CDR2 YYNGEE. CDR3 size: 18 residues. The ends lost 4 bases at V and 8 bases at J; junction bases unmatched: 19.

This clone appeared a single time. J is TRBJ2-6 and V is TRBV5-1; D not certain. Trimming removed 0 bases from V and 2 bases from J, with 6 bases in between. This CDR3 spans 15 amino acids. The germline CDR1 and CDR2 sequences are SGHRS and YFSETQ. Written as DNA, the CDR3 is TGCGCCAGCAGCTTGGCGGAAACTGGGGCCAACGTCCTGACTTTC. Amino acid sequence: CASSLAETGANVLTF.

The CDR3 reads CASSKTGQLYNEQFF. The CDR3 DNA reads TGTGCCAGCAGCAAAACGGGTCAACTATACAATGAGCAGTTCTTC. The chain is built from TRBV21-1 and TRBJ2-1; TRBD2 reflects the table's D call only, with no check against the DNA. TRBV21-1 is flagged as a pseudogene. This CDR3 has 15 residues.

This chain connects TRBV6-5 to TRBJ1-5, with TRBD1 identical over 9 bases. Germline CDR1 and CDR2: MNHEY and SVGAGI. J lost 7 bases, V lost 6 bases, and 7 bases had no gene match. CDR3 length: 14 amino acids. The CDR3 here is CASRSTGGAQPQHF. In nucleotides, the CDR3 is TGTGCCAGCAGGTCCACAGGGGGCGCGCAGCCCCAGCATTTT.

This clone was observed a handful of times. The chain is built from TRBV11-1 and TRBJ2-2, with a tentative D call TRBD1 (6 bases). Trimming cost V 4 bases and J 7 bases, with 10 bases left between them. The CDR3 spans 13 residues. The germline V gene has CDR1 SGHAT and CDR2 FQDESV (reference sequence). The DNA for the CDR3 is TGTGCCAGCAGCTACAGGGAAGGCGGGGAGCTGTTTTTT. This gives the protein CASSYREGGELFF.

CDR3 sequence reads: CASSSRKNTEAFF. The CDR3 coding sequence is TGTGCCAGCAGTTCCCGGAAGAACACTGAAGCTTTCTTT. The chain joins TRBV6-5 to TRBJ1-1, with D unclear. The germline V gene has CDR1 MNHEY and CDR2 SVGAGI. V lost 4 bases and J 1 base, leaving 7 bases between the germline ends. The CDR3 is made up of 13 amino acids.

This sequence joins TRBV5-1 and TRBJ1-1; D is possibly TRBD1 (6 bases). The V end lost 4 bases, the J end lost 0 bases, and 13 bases lay between the germline ends. CDR1 and CDR2 (germline): SGHRS, YFSETQ. The CDR3 runs to 15 residues. CDR3 region: CASSVSGTMNTEAFF. Written as DNA, the CDR3 is TGCGCCAGCAGCGTATCCGGGACAATGAACACTGAAGCTTTCTTT.

V gene TRBV9 combines with J gene TRBJ2-5, with 11 bases identical to TRBD2. Unmatched junction bases numbered 9, after V lost 0 bases and J lost 2 bases. This CDR3 spans 18 amino acids. Germline assignment: CDR1 SGDLS and CDR2 YYNGEE. This chain's CDR3 is CASSVAPTSGRTQETQYF. DNA for the CDR3: TGTGCCAGCAGCGTAGCTCCAACTAGCGGGAGAACTCAAGAGACCCAGTACTTC.

This clone was recorded at least ten times. The chain links TRBV14 to TRBJ1-1; D is unclear. This CDR3 region has 12 residues. V was clipped by 1 base and J by 4 bases, with 4 bases between them. Germline CDR1 and CDR2: SGHDN and FVKESK. The CDR3 region has the DNA TGTGCCAGCAGCCAAGTTTTCACTGAAGCTTTCTTT. This translates into CASSQVFTEAFF. The entire variable domain, with the rest obtained from reference TRBV14 and TRBJ1-1, is as follows: EAGVTQFPSHSVIEKGQTVTLRCDPISGHDNLYWYRRVMGKEIKFLLHFVKESKQDESGMPNNRFLAERTGGTYSTLKVQPAELEDSGVYFCASSQVFTEAFFGQGTRLTVV.

The count of this clone is one. Mismatch with germline at one junction end may stem from a read error. The chain couples TRBV29-1 to TRBJ2-7; 7 positions agree with TRBD1. This CDR3 is built from 8 residues. Germline V gene lookup returns CDR1 SQVTM and CDR2 ANQGSEA. CDR3 in DNA: TGCAGCGTTGACGGACAGGACTTC. It codes for CSVDGQDF.

This rearrangement joins TRBV6-5 to TRBJ1-2, with 8 bases that match TRBD1. The trim removed 4 bases at V and 4 bases at J, leaving 5 bases unmatched. The CDR3 runs 14 residues. CDR1 is MNHEY, CDR2 SVGAGI, per germline. The CDR3 region has the DNA TGTGCCAGCAGTTCCCCGGACAGGGCCTATGGCTACACCTTC. Protein: CASSSPDRAYGYTF.